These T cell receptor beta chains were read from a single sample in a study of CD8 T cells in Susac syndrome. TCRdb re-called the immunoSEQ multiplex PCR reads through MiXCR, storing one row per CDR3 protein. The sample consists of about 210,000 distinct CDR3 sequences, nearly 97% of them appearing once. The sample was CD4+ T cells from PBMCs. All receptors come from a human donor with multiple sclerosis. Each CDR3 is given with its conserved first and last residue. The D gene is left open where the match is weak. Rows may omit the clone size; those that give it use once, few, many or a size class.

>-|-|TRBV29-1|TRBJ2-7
CSVVDRYEQYF
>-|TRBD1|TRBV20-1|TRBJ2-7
CSATGQVDYEQYF
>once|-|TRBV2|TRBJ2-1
CASSDSPGLPYNEQFF
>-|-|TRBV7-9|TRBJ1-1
CASRNSGEAFF
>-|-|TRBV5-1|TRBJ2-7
CASSLAGHTYEQYF
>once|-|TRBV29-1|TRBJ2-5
CSASGGQETQYF
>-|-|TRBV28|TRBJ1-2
CASSSATRSGRGGYTF
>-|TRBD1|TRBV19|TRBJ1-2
CASSTTGGNGYTF
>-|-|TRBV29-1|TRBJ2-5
CSVDSWTGKTRQTQYF
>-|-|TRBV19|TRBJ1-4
CATGILGQKLFF
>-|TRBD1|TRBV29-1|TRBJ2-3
CSGTQGDTQYF
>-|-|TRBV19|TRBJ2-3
CASSFGVTDTQYF
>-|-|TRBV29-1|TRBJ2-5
CSGREQETQYF
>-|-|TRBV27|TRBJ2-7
CATMDRNSYEQYF
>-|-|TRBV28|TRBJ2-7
CASREGQLGYEQYF